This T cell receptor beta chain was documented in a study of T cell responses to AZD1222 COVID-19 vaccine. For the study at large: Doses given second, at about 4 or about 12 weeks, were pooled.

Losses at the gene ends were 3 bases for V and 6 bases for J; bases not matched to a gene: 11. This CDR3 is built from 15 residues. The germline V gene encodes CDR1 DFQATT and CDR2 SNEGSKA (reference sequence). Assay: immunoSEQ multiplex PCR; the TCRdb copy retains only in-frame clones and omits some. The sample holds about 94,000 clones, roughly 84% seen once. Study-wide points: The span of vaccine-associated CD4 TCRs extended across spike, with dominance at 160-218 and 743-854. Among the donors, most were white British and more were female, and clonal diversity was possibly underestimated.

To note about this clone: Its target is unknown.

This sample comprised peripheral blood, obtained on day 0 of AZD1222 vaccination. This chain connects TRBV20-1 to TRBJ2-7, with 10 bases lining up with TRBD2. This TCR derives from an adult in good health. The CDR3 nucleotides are TGCAGTGCTAGTGACAGCGGGGGGGCCCTCGGCGAGCAGTACTTC. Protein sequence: CSASDSGGALGEQYF.